This is a list of T cell receptor beta chains from one sample in a study of T cells after yellow fever vaccination. TCRdb independently ran MiXCR on the 5' RACE reads; one entry per CDR3 protein. In the table there are 450,000 to 550,000 distinct CDR3 sequences, about 19% of which are singletons. The material sequenced was PBMCs, taken 15 days after the yellow fever booster vaccination. The receptor set was obtained from a man aged 30 to 45 who received the YFV17D yellow fever vaccine. Both conserved end residues are part of each CDR3. The order of the fields is J gene, D gene, V gene, clone size, CDR3 DNA, CDR3 protein. D genes are given only for firm matches. Size values are once, few and many counts, or a class for expanded clones, and some rows have none.

J: TRBJ2-7
D: TRBD2
V: TRBV6-1
size: .
DNA: TGTGCCAGCAGTAAGACTAGCGAGGGGTACTACGAGCAGTACTTC
CDR3: CASSKTSEGYYEQYF

J: TRBJ2-1
D: TRBD2
V: TRBV7-9
size: .
DNA: TGTGCCAGCAGCCCCCTCCGGGGCGGGAGAACCGATGAGCAGTTCTTC
CDR3: CASSPLRGGRTDEQFF

J: TRBJ1-1
D: .
V: TRBV9
size: .
DNA: TGTGCCAGCAGCGTAGTATCGGGGCAAAACACTGAAGCTTTCTTT
CDR3: CASSVVSGQNTEAFF

J: TRBJ2-3
D: .
V: TRBV5-1
size: .
DNA: TGCGCCAGCAGCTTGGCGTTGAACACAGATACGCAGTATTTT
CDR3: CASSLALNTDTQYF

J: TRBJ1-1
D: .
V: TRBV4-3
size: few
DNA: TGCGCCAGCAGCCAGAGAAGGGACACTGAAGCTTTCTTT
CDR3: CASSQRRDTEAFF

J: TRBJ2-2
D: .
V: TRBV5-6
size: .
DNA: TGTGCCAGCACCGAACTGCGCCGGGAGAGCACCGGGGAGCTGTTTTTT
CDR3: CASTELRRESTGELFF

J: TRBJ2-5
D: .
V: TRBV18
size: .
DNA: TGTGCCAGCTCACCAAGCGGCGGAGGGGTCCAAGAGACCCAGTACTTC
CDR3: CASSPSGGGVQETQYF

J: TRBJ1-5
D: .
V: TRBV6-9
size: few
DNA: TGTGCCTACAGGGACAATCAGCCCCAGCATTTT
CDR3: CAYRDNQPQHF

J: TRBJ2-7
D: .
V: TRBV20-1
size: few
DNA: TGCAGTGCTAGGGATCAACAAACCTACGAGCAGTACTTC
CDR3: CSARDQQTYEQYF

J: TRBJ2-7
D: .
V: TRBV12-3/TRBV12-4
size: .
DNA: TGTGCCAGCAGTCCAAGGCGGACTCTTACCTACGAGCAGTACTTC
CDR3: CASSPRRTLTYEQYF

J: TRBJ2-7
D: TRBD2
V: TRBV3-1
size: few
DNA: TGTGCCAGCAGCCAAGGGCTAGCGGGAGGGCCCCCTTACGAGCAGTACTTC
CDR3: CASSQGLAGGPPYEQYF

J: TRBJ2-1
D: .
V: TRBV11-2
size: few
DNA: TGTGCCAGCAGCTTAGACGCAGGGGGGCCTTACAATGAGCAGTTCTTC
CDR3: CASSLDAGGPYNEQFF

J: TRBJ2-2
D: TRBD1
V: TRBV7-6
size: few
DNA: TGTGCCAGCAGTTCAGGGACAGGTTCGGGGGAGCTGTTTTTT
CDR3: CASSSGTGSGELFF

J: TRBJ2-1
D: TRBD2
V: TRBV20-1
size: few
DNA: TGCAGTGCCCTGGGGACTAGCGGGAGCTCCTACAATGAGCAGTTCTTC
CDR3: CSALGTSGSSYNEQFF

J: TRBJ2-3
D: .
V: TRBV7-9
size: .
DNA: TGTGCCAGCAGCTTCCAAGAGGCTCGGACAGATACGCAGTATTTT
CDR3: CASSFQEARTDTQYF

J: TRBJ1-1
D: TRBD1
V: TRBV20-1
size: .
DNA: TGCAGTGCTAGGGCAATAGGACAGGGGGGCACTGAAGCTTTCTTT
CDR3: CSARAIGQGGTEAFF

J: TRBJ1-5
D: .
V: TRBV20-1
size: medium-sized
DNA: TGCAGTGCTAGGGTGGGGATTTATCAGCCCCAGCATTTT
CDR3: CSARVGIYQPQHF

J: TRBJ1-5
D: .
V: TRBV5-8
size: few
DNA: TGTGCCAGCAAAGAAGGCAGGGGTGAACAGCCCCAGCATTTT
CDR3: CASKEGRGEQPQHF

J: TRBJ2-5
D: .
V: TRBV29-1
size: .
DNA: TGCAGCGTCGCAAGGACGGCTCAAGAGACCCAGTACTTC
CDR3: CSVARTAQETQYF

J: TRBJ2-3
D: .
V: TRBV30
size: many
DNA: TGTGCCTGGAGTGTATTCCGGAATAGCACAGATACGCAGTATTTT
CDR3: CAWSVFRNSTDTQYF

J: TRBJ2-1
D: .
V: TRBV7-2
size: .
DNA: TGTGCCAGCAGTTCCCTGGGTGGGAGCTCCTACAATGAGCAGTTCTTC
CDR3: CASSSLGGSSYNEQFF

J: TRBJ2-1
D: .
V: TRBV7-9
size: .
DNA: TGTGCCAGCAGCCCGAAAGTCAGCGGCCCCTCCTACAATGAGCAGTTCTTC
CDR3: CASSPKVSGPSYNEQFF

J: TRBJ2-1
D: TRBD2
V: TRBV23-1
size: .
DNA: TGCGCCAGCAGTCAGGGACTAGCGGGAGTCCCGTTCTTC
CDR3: CASSQGLAGVPFF

J: TRBJ2-1
D: .
V: TRBV28
size: .
DNA: TGTGCCAGCAGCCGGACTGGACGGATGAGCTCCTACAATGAGCAGTTCTTC
CDR3: CASSRTGRMSSYNEQFF

J: TRBJ2-1
D: .
V: TRBV28
size: .
DNA: TGTGCCAGCAGTTCCCCTGAGGGGTTCGAGCAGTTCTTC
CDR3: CASSSPEGFEQFF

J: TRBJ2-1
D: TRBD2
V: TRBV10-3
size: .
DNA: TGTGCCATCAGGGGAGGGCTAGCGGAAAATGAGCAGTTCTTC
CDR3: CAIRGGLAENEQFF

J: TRBJ2-2
D: .
V: TRBV4-3
size: few
DNA: TGCGCCAGCAGCCGAGCAAGGGTGGGGAACACCGGGGAGCTGTTTTTT
CDR3: CASSRARVGNTGELFF

J: TRBJ1-5
D: TRBD1
V: TRBV4-3
size: many
DNA: TGCGCCAGCAGCATCAAGGTAACGGGCAGGGGGCATTTCCAGCCCCAGCATTTT
CDR3: CASSIKVTGRGHFQPQHF

J: TRBJ1-2
D: .
V: TRBV29-1
size: few
DNA: TGCAGCGTCGATTTTAGGGCCTATGGCTACACCTTC
CDR3: CSVDFRAYGYTF

J: TRBJ1-2
D: .
V: TRBV24-1
size: .
DNA: TGTGCCACCAGTGATACAGGGACCTATGGCTACACCTTC
CDR3: CATSDTGTYGYTF

J: TRBJ1-1
D: TRBD1
V: TRBV27
size: .
DNA: TGTGCCAGCAGCATGGACAGGAGGTACACTGAAGCTTTCTTT
CDR3: CASSMDRRYTEAFF

J: TRBJ2-1
D: TRBD2
V: TRBV6-7
size: many
DNA: TGTGCCAGCGATGGGAGGTATAGGGGTCGAGGCGGGAGCGTCAATGAGCAGTTCTTC
CDR3: CASDGRYRGRGGSVNEQFF

J: TRBJ2-2
D: .
V: TRBV3-1
size: few
DNA: TGTGCCAGCAGCCTCATCGGCAGGACAGCTACCGGGGAGCTGTTTTTT
CDR3: CASSLIGRTATGELFF

J: TRBJ2-3
D: .
V: TRBV9
size: .
DNA: TGTGCCAGCAGCGTAGGGCGAGCTTTAGGGACAGATACGCAGTATTTT
CDR3: CASSVGRALGTDTQYF

J: TRBJ2-5
D: TRBD1
V: TRBV6-1
size: .
DNA: TGTGCCAGCAGAGTAGACAGGGTCCAAGAGACCCAGTACTTC
CDR3: CASRVDRVQETQYF

J: TRBJ2-1
D: .
V: TRBV7-8
size: .
DNA: TGTGCCAGCAGCCCCAGCAGCGGATTCTACAATGAGCAGTTCTTC
CDR3: CASSPSSGFYNEQFF

J: TRBJ2-1
D: TRBD2
V: TRBV6-2/TRBV6-3
size: .
DNA: TGTGCCAGCAATACCGGGGGCTCTAGCGGGCCTGGAGTAAGCTCCTACAATGAGCAGTTCTTC
CDR3: CASNTGGSSGPGVSSYNEQFF

J: TRBJ2-1
D: TRBD2
V: TRBV12-3/TRBV12-4
size: .
DNA: TGTGCCAGCAGTTTAGTTCGACTAGCGAGTGAGCAGTTCTTC
CDR3: CASSLVRLASEQFF

J: TRBJ2-1
D: .
V: TRBV5-1
size: few
DNA: TGCGCCAGCAGCCCAGAGAGAAGGGCGGTCGAGCAGTTCTTC
CDR3: CASSPERRAVEQFF

J: TRBJ1-1
D: .
V: TRBV6-7
size: few
DNA: TGTGCCAGCAGTAAACAGGGCATGAACACTGAAGCTTTCTTT
CDR3: CASSKQGMNTEAFF

J: TRBJ2-5
D: .
V: TRBV10-3
size: few
DNA: TGTGCCATCAGATCGGGGTTGATAGAGACCCAGTACTTC
CDR3: CAIRSGLIETQYF

J: TRBJ2-1
D: TRBD1
V: TRBV19
size: .
DNA: TGTGCCAGTAGTACCCTCACGACAGGGGTCGATGAGCAGTTCTTC
CDR3: CASSTLTTGVDEQFF

J: TRBJ2-2
D: .
V: TRBV20-1
size: .
DNA: TGCAGTGCTAGCTTACCGCGGCAGGGGAACACCGGGGAGCTGTTTTTT
CDR3: CSASLPRQGNTGELFF

J: TRBJ2-3
D: .
V: TRBV7-3
size: many
DNA: TGTGCCAGCAGCTTGAAGGGTACAGATACGCAGTATTTT
CDR3: CASSLKGTDTQYF